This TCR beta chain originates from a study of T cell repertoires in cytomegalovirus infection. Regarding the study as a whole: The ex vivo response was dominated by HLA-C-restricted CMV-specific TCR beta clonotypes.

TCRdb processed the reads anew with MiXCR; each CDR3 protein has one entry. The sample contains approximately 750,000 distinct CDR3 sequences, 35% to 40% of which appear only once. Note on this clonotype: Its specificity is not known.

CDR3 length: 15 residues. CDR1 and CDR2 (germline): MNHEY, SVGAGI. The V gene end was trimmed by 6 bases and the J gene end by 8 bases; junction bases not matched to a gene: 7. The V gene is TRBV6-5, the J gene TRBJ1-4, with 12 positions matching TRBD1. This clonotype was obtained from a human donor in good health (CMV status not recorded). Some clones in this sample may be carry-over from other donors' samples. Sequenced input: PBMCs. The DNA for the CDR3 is TGTGCCAGCAGGAGTCGGGACAGGGGGCGCGAAAAACTGTTTTTT. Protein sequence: CASRSRDRGREKLFF.